The entry that follows covers one T cell receptor beta chain sequence. Its target is not known. The data were obtained in a study of T-cell memory formation after mild COVID-19. In the study overall: Clusters of TCRs were largely donor specific.

The CDR3 length is 13 residues. CDR1 is LNHDA, CDR2 SQIVND, per germline (reference sequence). The ends were cut back, 7 bases at V and 3 bases at J, with 12 bases in the middle. 5'RACE primed at constant segments yielded TCR alpha and TCR beta cDNA libraries bearing sample barcodes and UMIs. TCRdb passed the 5' RACE reads through MiXCR, listing each CDR3 protein once. The table includes 450,000 to 700,000 distinct CDR3 sequences, around 17% detected once. Study-wide points: Cross-reactive memory seemingly joined, as some responding clones were found in pre-infection memory.

The receptor comes from an adult woman who had mild COVID-19 (a few samples of this study predate the infection). Cell type and time point are not known. This chain links TRBV19 with TRBJ1-2; D is ambiguous. Input material: PBMCs or a T cell subset sorted from them (not recorded which). CDR3 protein: CASKPRVDYGYTF. CDR3 DNA: TGTGCCAGTAAGCCTCGGGTGGACTATGGCTACACCTTC.